Below, one T cell receptor beta chain is given with its context. No antigen is known for it. V was shortened by 1 base and J by 5 bases, with 14 bases between the two germline ends. The CDR3 contains 16 residues. Germline V gene lookup returns CDR1 MGHRA and CDR2 YSYEKL. This specimen comes from a study of siplizumab effects on memory and regulatory T cells. General study points: Naive versus memory phenotype went unassigned for roughly 80-96% of proliferating CD4+ or CD8+ clones. The authors did not confirm suppressive function in proliferating Tregs from siplizumab cultures. The apparent diversity of naive T cells exceeded that of memory cells, and naive T cells seemed to make a major contribution to the alloresponse.

The assay was immunoSEQ multiplex PCR, and TCRdb's table has in-frame clones only and misses some. The data contain 55,000 to 70,000 clones, approximately 95% of them singletons. The chain combines TRBV4-1 with TRBJ2-2; maybe TRBD1 (5 bases). The material sequenced was CD8+ T cells sorted from blood. This clonotype originated in a human donor in good health. The CDR3 here is CASSQVNQGGTGELFF. CDR3 coding DNA: TGCGCCAGCAGCCAAGTGAACCAGGGTGGTACCGGGGAGCTGTTTTTT.